The clone carrying this T cell receptor beta chain was observed once. What it binds is not known. Sequenced by immunoSEQ multiplex PCR; TCRdb stores in-frame clones only, minus some. The profile shows 1.5 million to 2.5 million clones, about 94% of them singletons. The sample is drawn from a study of shared clonotypes between healthy human individuals. The overall study: Donor ages ranged 18 to 49 years: a couple of women, a few men.

CD45RO-negative, CCR7-selected cells formed the naive CD8 fraction, which excluded terminally differentiated effector memory CD45RA+ cells. The study's findings and limits: Although depth was large, rarefaction showed that sequencing of the sorted subsets was incomplete. Of the naive CD4 clonotypes, roughly 5.2% were shared across a handful of donors. Non-shared clonotypes displayed generation probabilities falling below those of clonotypes present in all four donors.

This CDR3 is built from 14 residues. The V and J ends lost 4 bases and 6 bases respectively, with 15 bases between them. Germline V gene data show CDR1 as SEHNR and CDR2 as FQNEAQ (reference sequence). This TCR was recovered from a man aged 18 to 30 in good health. J is TRBJ1-1 and V is TRBV7-9; D possibly corresponds to TRBD1 (5 bases). The sequenced sample was naive CD8+ T cells sorted from blood. The CDR3 region is CASSYGGGASEAFF. DNA of the CDR3: TGTGCCAGCAGCTATGGCGGAGGGGCCTCTGAAGCTTTCTTT.